The TCR beta chain described here comes from a study of cytomegalovirus exposure and HLA in healthy donors. General study results and limits: With high specificity and sensitivity, the classifier reportedly diagnosed cytomegalovirus status. The study flagged some 180 TCR beta chains as cytomegalovirus-associated.

Concerning this clone: The antigen is not known.

With V trimmed by 5 bases and J by 4 bases, 10 bases remained unmatched. This CDR3 contains 16 residues. Germline-derived CDR1 and CDR2 are SGHVS and FQNEAQ. Sequencing used immunoSEQ multiplex PCR; TCRdb keeps in-frame clones, though not all of them. The sample lists 150,000 to 200,000 clones; roughly 83% were seen once. Separation from the roughly 700-subject first cohort characterized the roughly 130-subject validation cohort, to which the donors belonged. The sequencing sample was made of PBMCs. The gene calls are TRBV7-8 and TRBJ2-2, with 7 positions matching TRBD2. This clonotype was obtained from a woman younger than 30 in good health and CMV-seronegative. The CDR3 DNA sequence: TGTGCCAGCAGCCCCCTGGGGGGGAGCATCACCGGGGAGCTGTTTTTT. The encoded protein is CASSPLGGSITGELFF.